The 14 T cell receptor beta chains below all came from one sample that was sequenced in a study of radiotherapy plus CTLA-4 blockade in lung cancer. TCRdb keeps only in-frame clones here, not all; method: immunoSEQ multiplex PCR. The sample holds roughly 120,000 clones, 81% seen once. The material was peripheral blood, obtained from a patient treated with radiotherapy plus ipilimumab. The receptors originated from a human donor with non-small cell lung cancer that progressed on radiotherapy plus ipilimumab. Some clones in this sample may be carry-over from other donors' samples.

With respect to this clone: The same CDR3 arises from other DNA sequences in this sample as well. The rearrangement uses TRBV5-1 and TRBJ2-3, with 14 bases fitting TRBD2. This CDR3 has 17 residues. CDR1 SGHRS and CDR2 YFSETQ come from the germline V gene. V shed 3 bases, J shed 2 bases, and the junction held 5 bases outside the gene matches. The CDR3 nucleotides are TGCGCCAGCAGCTCCGGGACTAGCGGGGGATACACAGATACGCAGTATTTT. The encoded protein is CASSSGTSGGYTDTQYF.

This clone was counted once. V gene TRBV5-4 combines with J gene TRBJ1-5; D possibly corresponds to TRBD1 (5 bases). CDR1 and CDR2 (germline): SGHNT, YYREEE (reference sequence). V shed 1 base and J shed 3 bases, with 17 bases lying between them. This CDR3 is 17 amino acids long. The CDR3 nucleotides read TGTGCCAGCAGCTTGTCGGCGGGGGGGACTACCAATCAGCCCCAGCATTTT. Its translation: CASSLSAGGTTNQPQHF.

This clone has only one observation. J is TRBJ1-1 and V is TRBV4-2; 11 nucleotides match TRBD1. J gave up 2 bases and V 1 base, and 3 bases lay outside the gene matches. The germline V gene has CDR1 LGHNA and CDR2 YNFKEQ. CDR3 length: 16 amino acids. In DNA, the CDR3 is TGTGCCAGCAGCCAAGTCGGACAGGGGGCCAACACTGAAGCTTTCTTT. This encodes CASSQVGQGANTEAFF.

The CDR3 loop reads CASSVGNAGQGSSPLHF. CDR3 sequence (DNA): TGTGCCAGCAGCGTAGGTAATGCGGGACAGGGGAGCTCACCCCTCCACTTT. The chain recombines TRBV9 with TRBJ1-6; 10 bases are shared with TRBD1. In germline, CDR1 is SGDLS, CDR2 YYNGEE. The CDR3 has 17 residues. The trim removed 0 bases at V and 10 bases at J, leaving 10 bases unmatched.

The chain has TRBV7-8 and TRBJ1-5; maybe TRBD1 (6 bases). Trimming cost V 1 base and J 3 bases, with 10 bases left between them. Germline CDR1 SGHVS, CDR2 FQNEAQ. This CDR3 has 15 amino acids. The CDR3 region has the DNA TGTGCCAGCAGCTTAGAACAGGGTCACAATCAGCCCCAGCATTTT. Translated: CASSLEQGHNQPQHF.

V and J are TRBV5-6 and TRBJ2-1; 13 bases agree with TRBD2. The CDR3 is made up of 16 amino acids. V shed 0 bases, J shed 5 bases, and the junction held 2 bases outside the gene matches. Germline V CDR1 and CDR2: SGHDT, YYEEEE. CDR3 loop: CASSLGTSGSHNEQFF. The DNA of the CDR3 is TGTGCCAGCAGCTTGGGGACTAGCGGGAGCCACAATGAGCAGTTCTTC.

The genes are TRBV5-1 and TRBJ1-4; D gene ambiguous. V lost 0 bases, J lost 3 bases, and 9 bases lay in between. Germline V gives CDR1 SGHRS, CDR2 YFSETQ. The CDR3 spans 15 residues. The CDR3 protein is CASSLVWGANEKLFF. The CDR3 DNA reads TGCGCCAGCAGCTTGGTATGGGGAGCTAATGAAAAACTGTTTTTT.

This clone was found once. The V gene is TRBV10-3, the J gene TRBJ1-1, with 8 bases fitting TRBD1. Unmatched junction bases numbered 23, after V lost 6 bases and J lost 8 bases. Germline V gene sequence: CDR1 ENHRY, CDR2 SYGVKD. The CDR3 extends over 18 amino acids. DNA for the CDR3: TGTGCCATCAGGACGGACGGAGGACAGGGCAGGGGGGGGCGAGAAGCTTTCTTT. Its protein product is CAIRTDGGQGRGGREAFF.

This chain connects TRBV6-1 to TRBJ2-7, with 9 bases fitting TRBD1. This CDR3 has 15 residues. Trimming at V came to 5 bases and at J to 4 bases, leaving 9 bases not matched to a gene. Germline V lookup: CDR1 MNHNS, CDR2 SASEGT. Written as DNA, the CDR3 is TGTGCCAGCAGTCCCTTTTCGGGACAGGGTTACGAGCAGTACTTC. Translation gives CASSPFSGQGYEQYF.

The chain links TRBV19 to TRBJ1-1, with D uncertain. The germline V and J ends were trimmed by 5 bases and 5 bases, with 12 bases remaining between them. The germline gives CDR1 LNHDA, CDR2 SQIVND (reference sequence). CDR3 size: 13 residues. In nucleotides, the CDR3 is TGTGCCAGTAGTTTGGATCCGGGAACTGAAGCTTTCTTT. It translates to CASSLDPGTEAFF.

The chain is built from TRBV5-6 and TRBJ1-2; possible D gene TRBD1, 5 bases. Germline CDR1 and CDR2: SGHDT and YYEEEE. CDR3 size: 14 residues. V dropped 4 bases and J dropped 4 bases, with 14 bases sitting between them. CDR3 region: CASSQGDLSYGYTF. CDR3 sequence (DNA): TGTGCCAGCAGCCAGGGAGATCTCAGCTATGGCTACACCTTC.

V gene TRBV7-2 combines with J gene TRBJ2-4, with D possibly called TRBD1 or TRBD2 (6 bases each). Germline V gene data show CDR1 as SGHTA and CDR2 as FQGNSA. V dropped 7 bases and J dropped 1 base, with 14 bases sitting between them. This CDR3 contains 15 residues. The CDR3 bases are TGTGCCAGCAACTCTAGGGGGGCGGCCAAAAACATTCAGTACTTC. Its translation is CASNSRGAAKNIQYF.

This rearrangement joins TRBV2 to TRBJ2-5; possibly TRBD2 for D (5 bases). V was cut by 3 bases and J by 2 bases, with 7 bases left in between. This CDR3 is 13 amino acids long. The V gene's germline CDR1 is SNHLY and CDR2 FYNNEI. The CDR3 DNA reads TGTGCCAGCAGTGACTCGGGGCAAGAGACCCAGTACTTC. Encoded protein: CASSDSGQETQYF.

The chain joins TRBV27 to TRBJ1-2; the D is unclear. Germline values: CDR1 MNHEY, CDR2 SMNVEV (reference sequence). The ends were cut back, 5 bases at V and 8 bases at J, with 18 bases in the middle. This CDR3 spans 14 amino acids. CDR3 loop: CASSPLGEGWGYTF. The DNA for the CDR3 is TGTGCCAGCAGTCCCCTCGGCGAGGGCTGGGGCTACACCTTC.